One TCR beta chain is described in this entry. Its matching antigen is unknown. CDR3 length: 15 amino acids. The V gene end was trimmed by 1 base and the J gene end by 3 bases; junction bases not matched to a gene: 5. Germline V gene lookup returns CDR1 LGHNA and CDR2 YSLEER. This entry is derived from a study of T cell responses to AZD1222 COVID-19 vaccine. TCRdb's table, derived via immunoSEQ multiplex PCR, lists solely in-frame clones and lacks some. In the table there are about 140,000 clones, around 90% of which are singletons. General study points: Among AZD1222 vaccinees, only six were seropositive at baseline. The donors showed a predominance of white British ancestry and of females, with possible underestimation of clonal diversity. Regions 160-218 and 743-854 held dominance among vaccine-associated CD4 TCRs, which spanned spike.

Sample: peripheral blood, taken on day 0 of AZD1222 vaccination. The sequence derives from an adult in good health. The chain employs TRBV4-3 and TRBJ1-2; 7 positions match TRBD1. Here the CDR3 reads CASSQARGPDYGYTF. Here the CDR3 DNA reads TGCGCCAGCAGCCAAGCGAGGGGGCCGGACTATGGCTACACCTTC.